Listed here are 15 T cell receptor beta chains from one sample, sequenced in a study of blood T cell repertoires in COVID-19. Clones were read by immunoSEQ multiplex PCR, and TCRdb kept only the in-frame ones, dropping some. The sample has some 140,000 clones; 75% to 85% are singletons. Sequenced: peripheral blood. Receptors were obtained from a woman in her sixties or seventies with COVID-19, enrolled during active disease.

The gene calls are TRBV9 and TRBJ1-1, with 7 bases identical to TRBD1. CDR1 is SGDLS and CDR2 is YYNGEE in the germline V gene. The CDR3 loop spans 15 amino acids. V lost 4 bases and J lost 1; bases outside the gene matches: 7. The CDR3, as DNA: TGTGCCAGCAGCTCACGGACAGGAGCGAACACTGAAGCTTTCTTT. Translated, it gives CASSSRTGANTEAFF. Full variable domain (remainder filled in from reference TRBV9 and TRBJ1-1): DSGVTQTPKHLITATGQRVTLRCSPRSGDLSVYWYQQSLDQGLQFLIQYYNGEERAKGNILERFSAQQFPDLHSELNLSSLELGDSALYFCASSSRTGANTEAFFGQGTRLTVV.

The V and J genes are TRBV6-5 and TRBJ1-6; perhaps TRBD1 as D (5 bases). The germline V gene has CDR1 MNHEY and CDR2 SVGAGI. V lost 10 bases and J lost 7, with 20 bases in between. The CDR3 has 15 amino acids. The CDR3 protein is CATGTGGAKNSPLHF. In DNA form, the CDR3 reads TGTGCCACCGGAACAGGAGGGGCCAAAAATTCACCCCTCCACTTT.

J is TRBJ1-2 and V is TRBV7-9, with TRBD1 matching over 10 bases. The V and J ends lost 10 bases and 4 bases, in that order; junction bases with no gene match: 3. The CDR3 spans 12 residues. Germline values: CDR1 SEHNR, CDR2 FQNEAQ (reference sequence). The CDR3 here is CAIRTGGYGYTF. The CDR3 DNA is TGTGCCATCCGGACAGGGGGCTATGGCTACACCTTC.

This chain joins TRBV7-2 and TRBJ1-6, with D maybe TRBD1 (5 bases). Trimming removed 1 base from V and 14 bases from J, with 12 bases in between. CDR1 is SGHTA, CDR2 FQGNSA, per germline. CDR3 length: 13 residues. CDR3 coding DNA: TGTGCCAGCAGCTTAGGGGGCACCCTCGCCCTCCACTTT. Translated: CASSLGGTLALHF.

The chain recombines TRBV15 with TRBJ1-3; D is perhaps TRBD1 (5 bases). Germline CDR1 is LNHNV and CDR2 is YYDKDF (reference sequence). V dropped 1 base and J dropped 1 base, with 8 bases sitting between them. This CDR3 comprises 15 residues. CDR3 sequence: CATSRGAGSGNTIYF. The CDR3 DNA follows: TGTGCCACCAGCAGAGGGGCAGGGTCTGGAAACACCATATATTTT.

This chain links TRBV13 with TRBJ2-5; TRBD2 matches 9 bases. Germline V lookup: CDR1 PRHDT, CDR2 FYEKMQ (reference sequence). The V gene end was trimmed by 3 bases and the J gene end by 6 bases; junction bases not matched to a gene: 2. The CDR3 runs 13 residues. CDR3 nucleotide sequence: TGTGCCAGCAGCTTTAGCGGGAGTAAGACCCAGTACTTC. It encodes CASSFSGSKTQYF.

V gene TRBV4-1 combines with J gene TRBJ2-7; TRBD2 is a possible D gene (5 bases). Trimming shortened V by 4 bases and J by 1 base, and 17 bases separated the two germline ends. Germline assignment: CDR1 MGHRA and CDR2 YSYEKL. There are 16 residues in the CDR3. The CDR3 DNA is TGCGCCAGCAGCCGAGGGATAGACGGAAAATCCTACGAGCAGTACTTC. It is translated as CASSRGIDGKSYEQYF.

The chain couples TRBV27 to TRBJ1-1; no clear D. V lost 6 bases and J 0 bases, leaving 5 bases between the germline ends. Germline assignment: CDR1 MNHEY and CDR2 SMNVEV (reference sequence). The CDR3 extends over 12 amino acids. The CDR3 sequence is CASRRLNTEAFF. CDR3 nucleotides: TGTGCCAGCAGGCGGTTGAACACTGAAGCTTTCTTT.

The J gene is TRBJ2-5, the V gene TRBV10-1, with a tentative D call TRBD1 (6 bases). Trimming stripped 2 bases from V and 1 base from J, with 8 bases between. The CDR3 has 14 residues. Looked up from germline, CDR1 is WNHNN and CDR2 is SYGVQD (reference sequence). CDR3 residues: CASSEGGSQETQYF. The CDR3 DNA is TGCGCCAGCAGTGAGGGGGGCTCCCAAGAGACCCAGTACTTC.

The chain combines TRBV12-3 or TRBV12-4 with TRBJ2-3; 7 bases line up with TRBD2. The ends lost 8 bases at V and 1 base at J; junction bases unmatched: 3. CDR3 size: 13 residues. CDR3 sequence: CASGLAGTDTQYF. The CDR3 DNA sequence: TGTGCCAGCGGGCTAGCGGGCACAGATACGCAGTATTTT.

J is TRBJ1-6 and V is TRBV5-1; D is possibly TRBD1 (6 bases). V lost 2 bases, J lost 6 bases, and 9 bases lay in between. The CDR3 consists of 14 residues. Per germline, CDR1 SGHRS and CDR2 YFSETQ. The CDR3, as DNA: TGCGCCAGCAGCTTCGGACAGCCTAATTCACCCCTCCACTTT. It is translated as CASSFGQPNSPLHF.

This clone was seen a single time. The chain is built from TRBV19 and TRBJ2-7; D is uncertain. Per the germline V gene, CDR1 is LNHDA and CDR2 is SQIVND (reference sequence). This CDR3 is built from 14 residues. Trimming took off 2 bases at V and 0 bases at J, with 8 bases between the two ends. For the CDR3, the DNA is TGTGCCAGTAGTATAACCTCGAGCTCCTACGAGCAGTACGTC. Amino acid sequence: CASSITSSSYEQYV.

Turning to this clone: The same CDR3 is also encoded by other DNA sequences in this sample. The chain is built from TRBV19 and TRBJ1-5; TRBD1 is a possible D gene (6 bases). Trimming removed 5 bases at V and 5 bases at J, with 10 bases between. This CDR3 contains 13 residues. From germline, CDR1 is LNHDA and CDR2 SQIVND (reference sequence). CDR3 in DNA: TGTGCCAGTAGTCGACAGGTGGATCAGCCCCAGCATTTT. The encoded protein is CASSRQVDQPQHF.

The chain has TRBV14 and TRBJ2-3; TRBD2 aligns across 10 bases. Per germline, CDR1 SGHDN and CDR2 FVKESK. The ends lost 4 bases at V and 6 bases at J; junction bases unmatched: 13. This CDR3 has 17 residues. The CDR3 reads CASSRERGSGRPDTQYF. Written as DNA, the CDR3 is TGTGCCAGCAGCCGCGAACGTGGTAGCGGGAGGCCTGATACGCAGTATTTT. Full variable domain (rest looked up from reference TRBV14 and TRBJ2-3): EAGVTQFPSHSVIEKGQTVTLRCDPISGHDNLYWYRRVMGKEIKFLLHFVKESKQDESGMPNNRFLAERTGGTYSTLKVQPAELEDSGVYFCASSRERGSGRPDTQYFGPGTRLTVL.

This rearrangement joins TRBV3-1 (or the pseudogene TRBV3-2) to TRBJ2-2, with a tentative D call TRBD1 (6 bases). V lost 0 bases and J 4 bases, leaving 15 bases between the germline ends. The CDR3 spans 17 residues. Germline V lookup: CDR1 LGHDT, CDR2 YNNKEL (reference sequence). The CDR3: CASSQDRRGSSTGELFF. The CDR3 nucleotides read TGTGCCAGCAGCCAAGACCGCAGGGGATCAAGCACCGGGGAGCTGTTTTTT.